The 21 T cell receptor beta chains below were found in one sample sequenced in a study of blood T cells in healthy people across ages (dated by TCRdb to between 2015 and 2016). Library prep was done by 5' RACE. Data came from an Illumina HiSeq 2500. A second PCR of about 6 to 12 cycles was run with a J-beta primer mix and a sample-barcoded 5' primer. The raw public data were reprocessed by TCRdb itself: fastp quality trimming at Q25, MiXCR clonotype calling, in-frame beta chains only. Under each unique CDR3 protein, matching rows form one entry showing the most common genes and DNA. The table for this sample lists 600,000 to 1,000,000 distinct CDR3 sequences; more than 45% of them were counted only once. The top ten constitute approximately 21% of the sample. Source material: blood. These receptors were taken from a man in his thirties or forties in good health.

This clonotype appeared a few times. V gene TRBV20-1 combines with J gene TRBJ2-1; D may be TRBD2 (5 bases). CDR1 and CDR2 (germline): DFQATT, SNEGSKA (reference sequence). Deletions cut 6 bases from V and 6 bases from J, with 12 bases between. CDR3 size: 12 residues. CDR3 loop: CSAGTSVNEQFF. CDR3 in DNA: TGCAGTGCGGGCACTAGTGTCAATGAGCAGTTCTTC.

In the case of this clonotype: A much larger clone differs from this one at a single base, so this may be a read error. J is TRBJ2-5 and V is TRBV7-6; 8 bases are a match to TRBD2. The J call is doubtful: the DNA matches TRBJ2-7 better. The germline V gene encodes CDR1 SGHVS and CDR2 FNYEAQ. There are 13 residues in the CDR3. CDR3: CACSLGLAYEQYF. CDR3 in DNA: TGTGCCTGCAGCTTGGGACTAGCCTACGAGCAGTACTTC.

The V and J genes are TRBV20-1 and TRBJ2-7, with a weak D call TRBD1 (6 bases). The CDR3 is 13 amino acids. V shed 2 bases and J shed 3 bases, with 11 bases lying between them. Germline loops: CDR1 DFQATT, CDR2 SNEGSKA (reference sequence). CDR3: CSARQGHHYEQYF. The CDR3 DNA follows: TGCAGTGCTAGACAGGGACACCACTACGAGCAGTACTTC.

This chain connects TRBV5-1 to TRBJ2-5; weak D call: TRBD2 (5 bases). V lost 0 bases and J lost 5, with 11 bases in between. The length of the CDR3 is 14 residues. Germline loops: CDR1 SGHRS, CDR2 YFSETQ. CDR3 nucleotides: TGCGCCAGCAGCTTGGGGGGATCGGGGGAGACCCAGTACTTC. It specifies CASSLGGSGETQYF.

The chain combines TRBV11-2 with TRBJ2-6; D perhaps matches TRBD2 (6 bases). The CDR3 loop spans 17 amino acids. Deletions cut 1 base from V and 3 bases from J, with 13 bases between. The germline V gene encodes CDR1 SGHAT and CDR2 FQNNGV. The CDR3 bases are TGTGCCAGCAGCTTAGGACCCGGGACTCGTGGGGCCAACGTCCTGACTTTC. Its protein is CASSLGPGTRGANVLTF.

This clonotype turned up a few times. The CDR3 loop is CSARDRASGYYEQYF. CDR3 DNA: TGCAGTGCTAGAGATAGGGCTAGCGGTTACTACGAGCAGTACTTC. This sequence joins TRBV20-1 and TRBJ2-7; 7 bases fit TRBD2. The V and J ends lost 0 bases and 3 bases, in that order; junction bases with no gene match: 8. The length of the CDR3 is 15 residues. Germline CDR1 reads DFQATT; CDR2 reads SNEGSKA (reference sequence).

Turning to this clonotype: A much larger clone differs by one base, so this may be a read error. The chain is built from TRBV11-2 and TRBJ2-4; TRBD1 matches 10 bases. This CDR3 has 16 amino acids. Germline CDR1 is SGHAT and CDR2 is FQNNGV. V dropped 2 bases and J dropped 13; count of bases not matched to a gene: 14. The CDR3 DNA follows: TGTGCCAGCAGCTTAAGGGGGACAGGGGTAAGCAATGAGCAGTACTTC. It translates to CASSLRGTGVSNEQYF.

The rearrangement links TRBV6-5 to TRBJ2-1; D call uncertain. This CDR3 comprises 10 residues. The V end lost 10 bases, the J end lost 4 bases, and 5 bases lay between the germline ends. Germline V gene data show CDR1 as MNHEY and CDR2 as SVGAGI. The CDR3 DNA sequence: TGTGCCAACTCTTACAATGAGCAGTTCTTC. Amino acids: CANSYNEQFF.

This clonotype occurred a few times. This chain connects TRBV5-5 to TRBJ2-7; D is possibly TRBD1 or TRBD2 (5 bases each). This CDR3 spans 14 amino acids. Looked up from germline, CDR1 is SGHKS and CDR2 is YYEKEE (reference sequence). The germline V and J ends were trimmed by 4 bases and 6 bases, with 17 bases remaining between them. The CDR3 bases are TGTGCCAGCAGCAAGGGACGCACCCTACCCGAGCAGTACTTC. Protein sequence: CASSKGRTLPEQYF. The variable domain in full, with the rest retrieved from reference TRBV5-5 and TRBJ2-7, is DAGVTQSPTHLIKTRGQQVTLRCSPISGHKSVSWYQQVLGQGPQFIFQYYEKEERGRGNFPDRFSARQFPNYSSELNVNALLLGDSALYLCASSKGRTLPEQYFGPGTRLTVT.

J is TRBJ2-5 and V is TRBV5-1; 12 bases line up with TRBD1. V lost 4 bases to trimming and J lost 3 bases; unmatched junction nucleotides: 4. The CDR3 length is 15 residues. Germline V gives CDR1 SGHRS, CDR2 YFSETQ. CDR3 region: CASSRGQGAEETQYF. The CDR3 DNA is TGCGCCAGCAGCCGGGGACAGGGGGCGGAAGAGACCCAGTACTTC.

V gene TRBV4-2 combines with J gene TRBJ2-1; the D gene is possibly TRBD1 (6 bases). The germline gives CDR1 LGHNA, CDR2 YNFKEQ. V was clipped by 4 bases and J by 14 bases, with 24 bases between them. The CDR3 has 15 residues. This CDR3 is CASSRATNRVGAEFF. The CDR3 nucleotides are TGTGCCAGCAGCCGAGCGACGAACAGGGTGGGCGCCGAGTTCTTC.

This clonotype was seen at least ten times. This chain links TRBV7-2 with TRBJ2-7; TRBD2 aligns across 10 bases. The CDR3 covers 15 residues. Germline V gives CDR1 SGHTA, CDR2 FQGNSA. Trimming at V came to 5 bases and at J to 5 bases, leaving 9 bases not matched to a gene. This CDR3 is CASSVSGGVADEQYF. Here the CDR3 DNA reads TGTGCCAGCAGCGTGAGCGGGGGGGTCGCAGACGAGCAGTACTTC.

This clonotype was seen a handful of times. The chain is built from TRBV29-1 and TRBJ1-5; D call uncertain. The CDR3 is 13 amino acids. V lost 4 bases, J lost 6 bases, and 13 bases lay in between. CDR1 and CDR2 (germline): SQVTM, ANQGSEA. CDR3 sequence reads: CSVGGGAGQPQHF. CDR3 bases: TGCAGCGTTGGCGGCGGCGCGGGTCAGCCCCAGCATTTT.

This chain links TRBV5-1 with TRBJ1-2; D unresolved. Germline CDR1 reads SGHRS; CDR2 reads YFSETQ. V lost 0 bases and J 1 base, leaving 7 bases between the germline ends. CDR3 length: 14 amino acids. The CDR3, as DNA: TGCGCCAGCAGCTTGGAACTAAATAACTATGGCTACACCTTC. Amino acid sequence: CASSLELNNYGYTF.

V and J are TRBV2 and TRBJ1-1, with D maybe TRBD1 (5 bases). Germline lookup yields CDR1 SNHLY and CDR2 FYNNEI. Trimming removed 9 bases from V and 0 bases from J, with 11 bases in between. The CDR3 loop spans 13 amino acids. CDR3 nucleotide sequence: TGTGCCAGGACCGGGGGAATGAACACTGAAGCTTTCTTT. The encoded protein is CARTGGMNTEAFF.

The chain links TRBV3-1 to TRBJ2-1, with D perhaps TRBD2 (6 bases). Deletions cut 1 base from V and 2 bases from J, with 15 bases between. The CDR3 runs to 17 residues. Germline loops: CDR1 LGHDT, CDR2 YNNKEL (reference sequence). The CDR3 reads CASSQVLAGLAYNEQFF. CDR3 nucleotide sequence: TGTGCCAGCAGCCAAGTTCTGGCGGGGCTCGCCTACAATGAGCAGTTCTTC.

The chain uses TRBV13 and TRBJ2-7, with unresolved D. CDR3 length: 16 residues. Germline V gene sequence: CDR1 PRHDT, CDR2 FYEKMQ (reference sequence). V was trimmed by 10 bases and J by 0 bases, leaving 22 bases between them. CDR3 sequence: CANSKWGTARSYEQYF. The CDR3, as DNA: TGTGCCAACTCCAAGTGGGGAACAGCCCGCTCCTACGAGCAGTACTTC.

The V and J genes are TRBV28 and TRBJ2-3; the match to TRBD2 covers 7 bases. V trimming: 7 bases; J trimming: 1 base; junction bases outside the gene matches: 11. Germline assignment: CDR1 MDHEN and CDR2 SYDVKM. This CDR3 is built from 16 residues. The CDR3 DNA follows: TGTGCCAGCAACGGTTTCGCGGGAGTGGGCACAGATACGCAGTATTTT. Residues: CASNGFAGVGTDTQYF. The full variable domain, rest sourced from reference TRBV28 and TRBJ2-3, is DVKVTQSSRYLVKRTGEKVFLECVQDMDHENMFWYRQDPGLGLRLIYFSYDVKMKEKGDIPEGYSVSREKKERFSLILESASTNQTSMYLCASNGFAGVGTDTQYFGPGTRLTVL.

This clonotype was seen a few times. This chain uses TRBV3-1 with TRBJ1-2; D gene ambiguous. With 0 bases removed from V and 7 bases from J, the gap between germline ends came to 15 bases. There are 15 residues in the CDR3. CDR1 and CDR2 (germline): LGHDT, YNNKEL (reference sequence). CDR3 residues: CASSQDFLAESGYTF. In DNA form, the CDR3 reads TGTGCCAGCAGCCAAGATTTTCTGGCAGAATCTGGCTACACCTTC.

This clonotype was seen many times. The chain uses TRBV29-1 and TRBJ2-7, with 7 bases fitting TRBD1. Trimming took 4 bases from V and 0 from J; bases not matched to a gene: 15. The CDR3 sequence is 17 residues long. In germline, CDR1 is SQVTM, CDR2 ANQGSEA. CDR3 region: CSVVHPRPTGSSYEQYF. The DNA of the CDR3 is TGCAGCGTTGTCCATCCACGACCGACAGGGAGCTCCTACGAGCAGTACTTC.

This chain links TRBV6-5 with TRBJ2-7; TRBD2 is a possible D gene (6 bases). Germline CDR1 reads MNHEY; CDR2 reads SVGAGI. The CDR3 extends over 14 amino acids. V dropped 5 bases and J dropped 4 bases, with 15 bases sitting between them. CDR3 bases: TGTGCCAGCAGTCAGCGGGCGGGAACGTACGAGCAGTACTTC. Translated, it gives CASSQRAGTYEQYF.